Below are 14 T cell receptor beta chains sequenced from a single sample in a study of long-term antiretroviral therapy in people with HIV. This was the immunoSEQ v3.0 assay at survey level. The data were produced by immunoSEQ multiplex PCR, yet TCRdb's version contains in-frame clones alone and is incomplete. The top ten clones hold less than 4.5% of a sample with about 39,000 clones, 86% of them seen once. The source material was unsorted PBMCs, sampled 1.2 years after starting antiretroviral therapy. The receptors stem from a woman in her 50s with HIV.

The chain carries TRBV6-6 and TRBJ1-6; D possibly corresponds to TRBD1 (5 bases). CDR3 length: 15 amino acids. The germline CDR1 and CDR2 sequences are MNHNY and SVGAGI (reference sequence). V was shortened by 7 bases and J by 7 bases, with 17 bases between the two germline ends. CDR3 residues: CASTTRGSLNSPLHF. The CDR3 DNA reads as TGTGCCAGCACCACACGGGGGTCCCTAAATTCACCCCTCCACTTT.

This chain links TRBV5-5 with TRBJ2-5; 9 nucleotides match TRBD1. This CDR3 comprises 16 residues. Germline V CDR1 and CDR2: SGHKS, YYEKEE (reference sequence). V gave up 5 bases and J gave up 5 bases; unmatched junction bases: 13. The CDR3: CASSWGPGQGRETQYF. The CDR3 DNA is TGTGCCAGCAGTTGGGGCCCGGGACAGGGTCGGGAGACCCAGTACTTC.

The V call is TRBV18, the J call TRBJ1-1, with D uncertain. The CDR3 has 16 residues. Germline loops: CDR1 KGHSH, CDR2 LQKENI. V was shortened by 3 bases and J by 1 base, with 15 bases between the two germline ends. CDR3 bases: TGTGCCAGCTCACCGTCCGTGGGAGGAGGGAACACTGAAGCTTTCTTT. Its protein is CASSPSVGGGNTEAFF. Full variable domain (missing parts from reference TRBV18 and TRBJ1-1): NAGVMQNPRHLVRRRGQEARLRCSPMKGHSHVYWYRQLPEEGLKFMVYLQKENIIDESGMPKERFSAEFPKEGPSILRIQQVVRGDSAAYFCASSPSVGGGNTEAFFGQGTRLTVV.

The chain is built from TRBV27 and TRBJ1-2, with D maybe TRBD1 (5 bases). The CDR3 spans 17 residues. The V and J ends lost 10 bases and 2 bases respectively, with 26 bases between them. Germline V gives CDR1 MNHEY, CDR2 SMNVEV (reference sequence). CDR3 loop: CATMFTGTRGVNYGYTF. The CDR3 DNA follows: TGTGCCACCATGTTCACCGGGACGCGGGGAGTAAACTATGGCTACACCTTC.

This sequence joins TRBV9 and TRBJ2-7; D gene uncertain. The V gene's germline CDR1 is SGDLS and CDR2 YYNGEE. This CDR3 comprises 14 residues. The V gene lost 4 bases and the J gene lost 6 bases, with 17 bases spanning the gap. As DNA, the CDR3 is TGTGCCAGCAGCCCCAACTCAAGGGCGGCCGAGCAGTACTTC. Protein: CASSPNSRAAEQYF.

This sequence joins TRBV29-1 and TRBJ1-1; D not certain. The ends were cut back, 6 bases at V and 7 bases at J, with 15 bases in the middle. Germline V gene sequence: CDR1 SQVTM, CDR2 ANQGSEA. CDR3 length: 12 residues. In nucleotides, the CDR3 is TGCAGCGTGACGACGGGAGGAGTTGAAGCTTTCTTT. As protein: CSVTTGGVEAFF.

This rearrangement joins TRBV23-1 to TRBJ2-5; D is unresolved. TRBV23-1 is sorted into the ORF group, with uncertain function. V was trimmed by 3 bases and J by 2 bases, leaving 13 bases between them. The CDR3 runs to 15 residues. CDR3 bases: TGCGCCAGCAGTCAGTGTGTAGGCACACAAGAGACCCAGTACTTC. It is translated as CASSQCVGTQETQYF.

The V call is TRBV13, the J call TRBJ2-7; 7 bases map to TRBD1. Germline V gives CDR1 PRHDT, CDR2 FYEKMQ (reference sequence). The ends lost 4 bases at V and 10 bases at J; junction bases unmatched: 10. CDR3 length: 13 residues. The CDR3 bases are TGTGCCAGCAGCTCCCGGGACCAGGGGGTTCAGTACTTC. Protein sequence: CASSSRDQGVQYF.

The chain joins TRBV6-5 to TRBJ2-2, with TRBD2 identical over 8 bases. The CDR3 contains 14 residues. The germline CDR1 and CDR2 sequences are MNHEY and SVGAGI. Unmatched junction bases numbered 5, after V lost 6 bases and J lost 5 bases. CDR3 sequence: CASRIAGRTGELFF. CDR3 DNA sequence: TGTGCCAGCAGGATAGCGGGGAGGACCGGGGAGCTGTTTTTT.

CDR3 region: CASTLGVAGELFF. The CDR3 bases are TGTGCCAGCACCTTGGGGGTGGCCGGGGAGCTGTTTTTT. The chain uses TRBV2 and TRBJ2-2, with D perhaps matching TRBD1 or TRBD2 (5 bases each). Trimming removed 7 bases from V and 6 bases from J, with 12 bases in between. The CDR3 sequence is 13 residues long. Germline values: CDR1 SNHLY, CDR2 FYNNEI.

As DNA, the CDR3 is TGCAGTGCTAGAGAATACAATGAGCAGTTCTTC. Protein sequence: CSAREYNEQFF. The chain combines TRBV20-1 with TRBJ2-1; D is undetermined. The CDR3 covers 11 residues. Trimming pared 0 bases from V and 4 bases from J, leaving 1 base between. Germline lookup yields CDR1 DFQATT and CDR2 SNEGSKA (reference sequence).

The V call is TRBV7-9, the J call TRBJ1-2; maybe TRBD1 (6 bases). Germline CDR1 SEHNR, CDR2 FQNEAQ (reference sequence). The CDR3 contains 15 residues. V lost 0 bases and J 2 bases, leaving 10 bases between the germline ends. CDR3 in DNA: TGTGCCAGCAGCTTAGCAGGGGGAAAAAACTATGGCTACACCTTC. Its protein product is CASSLAGGKNYGYTF.

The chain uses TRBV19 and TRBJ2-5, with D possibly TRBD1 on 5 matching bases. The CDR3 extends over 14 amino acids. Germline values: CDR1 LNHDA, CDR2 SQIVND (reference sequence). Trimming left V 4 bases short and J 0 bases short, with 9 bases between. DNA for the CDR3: TGTGCCAGTAGTACAGGGTCCTACCAAGAGACCCAGTACTTC. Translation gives CASSTGSYQETQYF.

The CDR3 region has the DNA TGTGCCAGTAGTACCGGGACAGGCCCCTACGAGCAGTACTTC. Amino acids: CASSTGTGPYEQYF. The rearrangement joins TRBV19 to TRBJ2-7; TRBD1 matches 8 bases. V gave up 4 bases and J gave up 2 bases; unmatched junction bases: 4. CDR1 is LNHDA, CDR2 SQIVND, per germline (reference sequence). The CDR3 runs to 14 residues.